The clone carrying this T cell receptor beta chain was seen only a few times. The data were taken from a study of identical twins. TCRdb re-analysed the 5' RACE reads in MiXCR, keeping a single row per CDR3 protein. Of 430,000 or so distinct CDR3 sequences in the sample, 24% were seen once. This CDR3 has 22 residues. In addition, the sample was reused for a study of T cells expressing NK-cell markers. Per that study: Sequencing of TCR beta repertoires drew on sorted CD3+CD56+NKG2C+, CD3+CD56+NKG2C- and CD3+CD56-NKG2C+ T cells. In the group of eight sequenced donors, seven were HCMV-seropositive and one was seronegative. Leadership of the CD3+CD56-NKG2C+ fraction also belonged to these clonotypes in a handful of donors.

Material for sequencing was CD4+ T cells sorted from blood. This receptor was identified in a woman aged 18-30 years in good health. V and J are TRBV21-1 and TRBJ2-1; the table gives TRBD1 as D, unverified against the DNA. TRBV21-1 is reported as a pseudogene. Here the CDR3 DNA reads TGTGCCAGCAGCAAAGGTTCGGGTCCCGAATTTATAGCGCATAACCGCTACAATGAGCAGTTCTTC. Translated: CASSKGSGPEFIAHNRYNEQFF.